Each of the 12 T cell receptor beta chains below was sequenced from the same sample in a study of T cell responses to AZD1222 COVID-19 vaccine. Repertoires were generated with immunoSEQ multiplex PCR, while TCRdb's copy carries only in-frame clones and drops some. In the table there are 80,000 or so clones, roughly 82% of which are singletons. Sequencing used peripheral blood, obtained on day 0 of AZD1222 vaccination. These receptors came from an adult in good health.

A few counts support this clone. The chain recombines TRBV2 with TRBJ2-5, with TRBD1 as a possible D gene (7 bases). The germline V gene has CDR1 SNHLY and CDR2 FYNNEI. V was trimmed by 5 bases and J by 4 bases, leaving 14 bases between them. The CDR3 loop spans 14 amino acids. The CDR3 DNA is TGTGCCAGCAGTTCCCGACAGGGAGGAGAGACCCAGTACTTC. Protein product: CASSSRQGGETQYF.

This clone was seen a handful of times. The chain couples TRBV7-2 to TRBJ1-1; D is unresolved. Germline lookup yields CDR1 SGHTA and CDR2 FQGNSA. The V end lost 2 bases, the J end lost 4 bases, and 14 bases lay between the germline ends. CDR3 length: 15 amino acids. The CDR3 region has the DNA TGTGCCAGCAGCTTAAGGGCCGGCGAGGGCACTGAAGCTTTCTTT. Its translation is CASSLRAGEGTEAFF.

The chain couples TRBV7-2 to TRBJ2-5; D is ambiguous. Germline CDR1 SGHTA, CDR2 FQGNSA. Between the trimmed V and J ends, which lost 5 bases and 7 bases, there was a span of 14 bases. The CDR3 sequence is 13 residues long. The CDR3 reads CASSAARPGTQYF. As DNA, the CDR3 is TGTGCCAGCAGCGCCGCTCGCCCCGGGACCCAGTACTTC.

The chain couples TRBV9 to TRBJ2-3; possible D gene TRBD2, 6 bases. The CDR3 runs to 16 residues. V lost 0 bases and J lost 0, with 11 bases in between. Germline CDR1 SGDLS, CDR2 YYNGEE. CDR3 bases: TGTGCCAGCAGCGTAGGAACGGGGGTGAGCACAGATACGCAGTATTTT. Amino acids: CASSVGTGVSTDTQYF. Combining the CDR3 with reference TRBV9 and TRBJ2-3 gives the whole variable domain DSGVTQTPKHLITATGQRVTLRCSPRSGDLSVYWYQQSLDQGLQFLIQYYNGEERAKGNILERFSAQQFPDLHSELNLSSLELGDSALYFCASSVGTGVSTDTQYFGPGTRLTVL.

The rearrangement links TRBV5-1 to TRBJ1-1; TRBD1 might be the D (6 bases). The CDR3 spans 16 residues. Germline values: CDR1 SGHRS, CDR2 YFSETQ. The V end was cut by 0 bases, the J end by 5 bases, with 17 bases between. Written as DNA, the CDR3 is TGCGCCAGCAGCTTGGTCTATCGGGGGGCGCGTACTGAAGCTTTCTTT. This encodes CASSLVYRGARTEAFF.

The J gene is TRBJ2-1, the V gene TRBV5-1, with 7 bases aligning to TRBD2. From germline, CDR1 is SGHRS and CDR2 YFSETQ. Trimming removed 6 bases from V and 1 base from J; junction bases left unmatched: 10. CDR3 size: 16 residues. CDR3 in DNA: TGCGCCAGCACTACCGACGGGGGGAATTCCTACAATGAGCAGTTCTTC. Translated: CASTTDGGNSYNEQFF.

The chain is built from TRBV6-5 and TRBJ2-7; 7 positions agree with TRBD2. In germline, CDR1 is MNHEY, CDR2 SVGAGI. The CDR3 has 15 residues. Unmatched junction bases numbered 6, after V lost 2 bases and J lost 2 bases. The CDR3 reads CASSYGAGEPYEQYF. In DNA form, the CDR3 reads TGTGCCAGCAGTTACGGGGCGGGAGAACCCTACGAGCAGTACTTC.

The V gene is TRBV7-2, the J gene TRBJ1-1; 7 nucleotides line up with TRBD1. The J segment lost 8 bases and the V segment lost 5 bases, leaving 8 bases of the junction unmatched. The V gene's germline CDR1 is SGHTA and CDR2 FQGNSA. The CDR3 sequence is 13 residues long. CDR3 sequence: CASSPRTDREAFF. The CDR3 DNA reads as TGTGCCAGCAGCCCCCGAACGGACAGGGAAGCTTTCTTT.

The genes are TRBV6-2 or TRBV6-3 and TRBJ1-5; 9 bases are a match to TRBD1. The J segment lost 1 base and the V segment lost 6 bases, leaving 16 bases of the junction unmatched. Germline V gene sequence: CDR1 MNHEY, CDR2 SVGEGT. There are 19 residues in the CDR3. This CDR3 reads CASSLTGTGRSTSNQPQHF. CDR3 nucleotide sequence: TGTGCCAGCAGCCTAACCGGGACAGGGAGGTCGACGAGCAATCAGCCCCAGCATTTT.

CDR3 sequence: CASRDGLANFF. CDR3 nucleotides: TGTGCCAGCAGGGACGGACTAGCGAACTTCTTC. The chain employs TRBV27 and TRBJ2-1; 9 bases align to TRBD2. V lost 6 bases to trimming and J lost 16 bases; unmatched junction nucleotides: 7. Germline loops: CDR1 MNHEY, CDR2 SMNVEV (reference sequence). The CDR3 runs to 11 residues.

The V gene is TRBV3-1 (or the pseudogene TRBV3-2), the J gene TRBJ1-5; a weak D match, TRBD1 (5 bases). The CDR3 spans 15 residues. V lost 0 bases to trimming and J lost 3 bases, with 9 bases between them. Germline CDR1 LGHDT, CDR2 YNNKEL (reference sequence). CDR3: CASSQDLTANQPQHF. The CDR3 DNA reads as TGTGCCAGCAGCCAAGATCTGACAGCCAATCAGCCCCAGCATTTT.

CDR3 DNA sequence: TGTGCCAGCACCGCGGGGAGCTCCTACAATGAGCAGTTCTTC. Its protein product is CASTAGSSYNEQFF. V gene TRBV9 combines with J gene TRBJ2-1; weak D call: TRBD2 (6 bases). This CDR3 region has 14 residues. The V and J ends lost 6 bases and 0 bases respectively, with 10 bases between them. Per the germline V gene, CDR1 is SGDLS and CDR2 is YYNGEE. The variable domain in full, with the rest retrieved from reference TRBV9 and TRBJ2-1, is DSGVTQTPKHLITATGQRVTLRCSPRSGDLSVYWYQQSLDQGLQFLIQYYNGEERAKGNILERFSAQQFPDLHSELNLSSLELGDSALYFCASTAGSSYNEQFFGPGTRLTVL.